This TCR beta chain was captured in a study of post-analysis software for immune sequencing data. Overall study: The cohort encompassed relapsing-remitting, secondary progressive and progressive-relapsing multiple sclerosis disease courses. Overall study findings and caveats: Patients with multiple sclerosis recorded significantly lower normalized Chao1 diversity than controls, the study found.

Tagging with unique molecular identifiers was a feature of the TCR beta cDNA libraries. TCRdb reprocessed the PCR reads via MiXCR and lists one record per CDR3 protein. Of hundreds of thousands of distinct CDR3 sequences listed, roughly 30% are singletons. This clonotype was counted between two and nine times. Antigen specificity is unknown. This sequence originates from a girl aged 10 to 17 with multiple sclerosis. Material for sequencing was blood.

CDR3 sequence: CASSPRGWDREDGANVLTF. The CDR3 region has the DNA TGTGCCAGCAGCCCCCGTGGTTGGGACAGGGAAGATGGGGCCAACGTCCTGACTTTC. This chain joins TRBV27 and TRBJ2-6, with 9 bases matching TRBD1. This CDR3 contains 19 residues. The germline gives CDR1 MNHEY, CDR2 SMNVEV (reference sequence). V dropped 6 bases and J dropped 3; count of bases not matched to a gene: 15.